This entry is about one TCR beta chain. TCRdb keeps only in-frame clones here, not all; method: immunoSEQ multiplex PCR. The sample contains hundreds of thousands of clones, about 87% of which appear only once. This sample is drawn from a study of shared T cell receptors in the human thymus. These data were also reused for a study on human thymus T cells. From that report: The donor group consisted of healthy Finnish infants who were having corrective surgery for congenital heart defects.

The sample consisted of thymocytes. The sequence derives from a boy less than two years old with a congenital heart defect.

CDR3 in amino acids: CASSPLEGAYNEQFF. CDR3 nucleotide sequence: TGTGCCAGCTCACCGCTGGAAGGGGCCTACAATGAGCAGTTCTTC. This sequence joins TRBV18 and TRBJ2-1; possible D gene TRBD1, 5 bases. The ends were cut back, 3 bases at V and 2 bases at J, with 11 bases in the middle. The CDR3 is made up of 15 amino acids. Germline V gene data show CDR1 as KGHSH and CDR2 as LQKENI.